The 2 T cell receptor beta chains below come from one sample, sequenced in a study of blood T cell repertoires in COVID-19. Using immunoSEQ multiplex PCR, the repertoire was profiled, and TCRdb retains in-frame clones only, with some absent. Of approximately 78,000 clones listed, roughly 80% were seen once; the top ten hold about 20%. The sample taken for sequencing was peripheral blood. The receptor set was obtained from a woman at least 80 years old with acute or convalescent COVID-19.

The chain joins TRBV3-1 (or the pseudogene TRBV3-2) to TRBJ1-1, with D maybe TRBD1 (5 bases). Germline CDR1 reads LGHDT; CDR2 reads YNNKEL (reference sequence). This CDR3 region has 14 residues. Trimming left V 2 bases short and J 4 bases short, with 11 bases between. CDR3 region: CASSQLGGSTEAFF. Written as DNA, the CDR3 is TGTGCCAGCAGCCAACTCGGGGGGAGCACTGAAGCTTTCTTT.

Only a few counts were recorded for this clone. The CDR3 is CASSQEWESGGEQYF. As DNA, the CDR3 is TGTGCCAGCAGCCAAGAATGGGAGAGCGGGGGCGAGCAGTACTTC. V gene TRBV4-2 combines with J gene TRBJ2-7, with 8 bases that match TRBD2. The CDR3 consists of 15 residues. Germline V gives CDR1 LGHNA, CDR2 YNFKEQ. With V trimmed by 0 bases and J by 6 bases, 7 bases remained unmatched.